The rows below give T cell receptor beta chains drawn from one sample of a study of blood T cell repertoires in COVID-19. The method was immunoSEQ multiplex PCR; TCRdb's version includes in-frame clones alone and lacks a portion of them. The top ten clones hold about 6% of a sample with about 24,000 clones, around 81% of them seen once. Sequencing used peripheral blood. Receptors originate from a man between 65 and 80 years old with acute or convalescent COVID-19. Both conserved end residues are part of each CDR3. A D gene is named only where the DNA matches it firmly. For some rows the clone size is stated as once, few or many, or as a class when expanded; others skip it.

J gene: TRBJ2-1
D gene: -
clone size: once
V gene: TRBV13
CDR3 DNA: TGTGCCAGCAGCCAAGGAAAGCTACAGGGATTAACGCAGTTCTTC
CDR3 protein: CASSQGKLQGLTQFF

J gene: TRBJ2-7
D gene: -
clone size: -
V gene: TRBV6-5
CDR3 DNA: TGTGCCAGCAGTTACAGGAGTCAATCCTACGAGCAGTACTTC
CDR3 protein: CASSYRSQSYEQYF

J gene: TRBJ2-3
D gene: -
clone size: -
V gene: TRBV12-5
CDR3 DNA: TGTGCTAGTGGTTTGGGGTACAACACAGATACGCAGTATTTT
CDR3 protein: CASGLGYNTDTQYF

J gene: TRBJ1-1
D gene: TRBD1
clone size: -
V gene: TRBV13
CDR3 DNA: TGTGCCAGCAGCCGGACAGGGGGCAGGTCTGAAGCTTTCTTT
CDR3 protein: CASSRTGGRSEAFF

J gene: TRBJ1-3
D gene: -
clone size: -
V gene: TRBV5-1
CDR3 DNA: TGCGCCAGCAGGGCAGGGTTCTCTGGAAACACCATATATTTT
CDR3 protein: CASRAGFSGNTIYF

J gene: TRBJ1-5
D gene: -
clone size: -
V gene: TRBV5-5
CDR3 DNA: TGTGCCAGCAGCCTACAGGGATATCAGCCCCAGCATTTT
CDR3 protein: CASSLQGYQPQHF

J gene: TRBJ1-2
D gene: TRBD1
clone size: -
V gene: TRBV2
CDR3 DNA: TGTGCCAGCAGTGGAGGGACAGGGGAGGGTGGCTACACCTTC
CDR3 protein: CASSGGTGEGGYTF

J gene: TRBJ1-1
D gene: -
clone size: -
V gene: TRBV6-4
CDR3 DNA: TGTGCCAGCAGTAGGGAGGAAGGGGCTGAAGCTTTCTTT
CDR3 protein: CASSREEGAEAFF

J gene: TRBJ2-3
D gene: -
clone size: once
V gene: TRBV2
CDR3 DNA: TGTGCCAGCTCAGGGGACAGCACAGATACGCAGTATTTT
CDR3 protein: CASSGDSTDTQYF

J gene: TRBJ1-6
D gene: -
clone size: -
V gene: TRBV20-1
CDR3 DNA: TGCAGTGCAGGAGGGTATTCACCCCTCCACTTT
CDR3 protein: CSAGGYSPLHF

J gene: TRBJ2-7
D gene: TRBD1
clone size: -
V gene: TRBV6-5
CDR3 DNA: TGTGCCAGCAGTTATCTCGGACAGGGTCTCTACGAGCAGTACTTC
CDR3 protein: CASSYLGQGLYEQYF

J gene: TRBJ2-2
D gene: -
clone size: -
V gene: TRBV5-1
CDR3 DNA: TGCGCCAGCAGCTTGGCTCTCCCGGGCACCGGGGAGCTGTTTTTT
CDR3 protein: CASSLALPGTGELFF

J gene: TRBJ1-1
D gene: -
clone size: -
V gene: TRBV11-2
CDR3 DNA: TGTGCCAGCAGCTTAGGGCAGCGGATGAAAGCTTTCTTT
CDR3 protein: CASSLGQRMKAFF

J gene: TRBJ1-1
D gene: TRBD1
clone size: -
V gene: TRBV10-3
CDR3 DNA: TGTGCCATCAGTGAGTCGAACAGGGGAGGTGCTGAAGCTTTCTTT
CDR3 protein: CAISESNRGGAEAFF

J gene: TRBJ1-1
D gene: TRBD1
clone size: -
V gene: TRBV13
CDR3 DNA: TGTGCCAGCAGCTCCCTATACAGGGGGCTGGTCGTGAACACTGAAGCTTTCTTT
CDR3 protein: CASSSLYRGLVVNTEAFF

J gene: TRBJ2-1
D gene: TRBD2
clone size: -
V gene: TRBV7-2
CDR3 DNA: TGTGCCAGCAGCTTACTGGGACTAGCGTCCACCAATGAGCAGTTCTTC
CDR3 protein: CASSLLGLASTNEQFF

J gene: TRBJ2-5
D gene: TRBD2
clone size: -
V gene: TRBV3-1/TRBV3-2
CDR3 DNA: TGTGCCAGCAGCCGGGCTAGCGGGGAGACCCAGTACTTC
CDR3 protein: CASSRASGETQYF

J gene: TRBJ1-6
D gene: -
clone size: -
V gene: TRBV11-1
CDR3 DNA: TGTGCCAGCAGAGACAGCCGCAATTCACCCCTCCACTTT
CDR3 protein: CASRDSRNSPLHF

J gene: TRBJ2-7
D gene: -
clone size: -
V gene: TRBV28
CDR3 DNA: TGTGCCGCCGGAAGACTCTACGAGCAGTACTTC
CDR3 protein: CAAGRLYEQYF

J gene: TRBJ1-3
D gene: -
clone size: -
V gene: TRBV5-6
CDR3 DNA: TGTGCCAGCAGCTTGTCAGGGCGTTCTGGAAACACCATATATTTT
CDR3 protein: CASSLSGRSGNTIYF

J gene: TRBJ2-2
D gene: TRBD2
clone size: -
V gene: TRBV10-2
CDR3 DNA: TGCGCCAGCAGTGAGAGAGGTAGCGGGGGCCCGAACACCGGGGAGCTGTTTTTT
CDR3 protein: CASSERGSGGPNTGELFF

J gene: TRBJ1-5
D gene: -
clone size: -
V gene: TRBV7-9
CDR3 DNA: TGTGCCAGCAGCTTAGGACAGATTAATCAGCCCCAGCATTTT
CDR3 protein: CASSLGQINQPQHF

J gene: TRBJ2-1
D gene: TRBD2
clone size: -
V gene: TRBV5-5
CDR3 DNA: TGTGCCAGCAGCTCGTGGACTAGCGGGGGCGAGCAGTTCTTC
CDR3 protein: CASSSWTSGGEQFF

J gene: TRBJ2-3
D gene: TRBD1
clone size: -
V gene: TRBV10-3
CDR3 DNA: TGTGCCATCACGGAGACAGGGTACCACACAGATACGCAGTATTTT
CDR3 protein: CAITETGYHTDTQYF

J gene: TRBJ1-1
D gene: -
clone size: -
V gene: TRBV19
CDR3 DNA: TGTGCCAGTAGTATCCGTGCCGCGGGGGCGAGAATGAACACTGAAGCTTTCTTT
CDR3 protein: CASSIRAAGARMNTEAFF

J gene: TRBJ2-4
D gene: -
clone size: -
V gene: TRBV15
CDR3 DNA: TGTGCCACCAGCAGAGATGCAGGAAACATTCAGTACTTC
CDR3 protein: CATSRDAGNIQYF

J gene: TRBJ1-6
D gene: TRBD1
clone size: -
V gene: TRBV6-5
CDR3 DNA: TGTGCCAGCAGTTACAGGGGACAGGTTAATTCACCCCTCCACTTT
CDR3 protein: CASSYRGQVNSPLHF

J gene: TRBJ2-1
D gene: TRBD2
clone size: -
V gene: TRBV13
CDR3 DNA: TGTGCCAGCAGGCGTAGCGGGGGAGCCGACAATGAGCAGTTCTTC
CDR3 protein: CASRRSGGADNEQFF

J gene: TRBJ1-4
D gene: -
clone size: few
V gene: TRBV19
CDR3 DNA: TGTGCCAGTAGTACGGGTGGAGGAAAGCATGAAAAACTGTTTTTT
CDR3 protein: CASSTGGGKHEKLFF